Below, 21 T cell receptor beta chains from the same sample are listed, as sequenced in a study of blood T cell repertoires in COVID-19. Sequencing was performed with immunoSEQ multiplex PCR; in TCRdb, only in-frame clones are kept and a portion is missing. The table has 120,000 to 150,000 clones, under 90% seen once; the top ten hold around 10%. The sequenced sample consisted of peripheral blood. The source of these receptors is a woman of 80 years or more in a cohort sampled during active or convalescent COVID-19.

The rearrangement joins TRBV28 to TRBJ2-7; 12 positions agree with TRBD1. The CDR3 is made up of 15 amino acids. Unmatched junction bases numbered 7, after V lost 4 bases and J lost 6 bases. CDR1 and CDR2 (germline): MDHEN, SYDVKM. The DNA for the CDR3 is TGTGCCAGCAGTTCACCGGGACAGGGGGCGCTCGAGCAGTACTTC. The encoded protein is CASSSPGQGALEQYF.

The rearrangement joins TRBV2 to TRBJ1-1, with D hard to call. This CDR3 has 12 amino acids. Trimming took off 8 bases at V and 1 base at J, with 8 bases between the two ends. CDR1 and CDR2 (germline): SNHLY, FYNNEI. CDR3 nucleotides: TGTGCCAGCGGTCACAGGAACACTGAAGCTTTCTTT. Amino acid sequence: CASGHRNTEAFF.

In its sample, this clone was seen once. The chain has TRBV27 and TRBJ1-1, with 9 bases identical to TRBD1. The ends lost 6 bases at V and 5 bases at J; junction bases unmatched: 10. Germline V gives CDR1 MNHEY, CDR2 SMNVEV (reference sequence). This CDR3 is built from 15 residues. The CDR3 reads CASRPGQGAWTEAFF. For the CDR3, the DNA is TGTGCCAGCAGGCCGGGACAGGGTGCGTGGACTGAAGCTTTCTTT.

This chain uses TRBV11-2 with TRBJ2-3, with 7 bases fitting TRBD1. Germline CDR1 is SGHAT and CDR2 is FQNNGV. The CDR3 totals 16 residues. V was clipped by 0 bases and J by 5 bases; unmatched bases: 8. The CDR3 here is CASSLDRGRIGDTQYF. DNA for the CDR3: TGTGCCAGCAGCTTAGATAGGGGGCGCATCGGAGATACGCAGTATTTT.

CDR3 sequence reads: CASSKGTGGNWYGYTF. CDR3 DNA: TGTGCCAGCAGTAAAGGGACAGGGGGCAATTGGTATGGCTACACCTTC. V usage is TRBV25-1 and J usage is TRBJ1-2; 12 bases are a match to TRBD1. V was clipped by 5 bases and J by 5 bases; unmatched bases: 9. Germline V gives CDR1 MGHDK, CDR2 SYGVNS. The CDR3 spans 16 residues.

A note on this clone: In the same sample, other DNA sequences code for this CDR3. The rearrangement uses TRBV5-1 and TRBJ1-6; D is possibly TRBD1 (5 bases). Trimming took 0 bases from V and 10 from J, leaving 14 bases between them. The germline gives CDR1 SGHRS, CDR2 YFSETQ. The CDR3 runs 15 residues. As DNA, the CDR3 is TGCGCCAGCAGCTTGGCCGGTCAGGGCAGCTCACCCCTCCACTTT. Protein sequence: CASSLAGQGSSPLHF.

This clone was observed once. The chain recombines TRBV19 with TRBJ2-3, with D possibly matching TRBD2 (5 bases). Germline V gene lookup returns CDR1 LNHDA and CDR2 SQIVND (reference sequence). Trimming stripped 5 bases from V and 3 bases from J, with 15 bases between. CDR3 length: 15 amino acids. The CDR3 bases are TGTGCCAGTAGTCCCTTGTATCGGGGAACAGATACGCAGTATTTT. Translation gives CASSPLYRGTDTQYF.

The rearrangement joins TRBV5-1 to TRBJ2-2; D is unclear. This CDR3 is 14 amino acids long. V shed 0 bases and J shed 7 bases, with 10 bases lying between them. CDR1 and CDR2 from the germline V gene are SGHRS and YFSETQ. CDR3: CASSLALELGELFF. CDR3 DNA sequence: TGCGCCAGCAGCTTGGCTCTGGAGCTCGGGGAGCTGTTTTTT.

V and J are TRBV30 and TRBJ1-1, with D perhaps matching TRBD1 (6 bases). Trimming cost V 2 bases and J 7 bases, with 14 bases left between them. The CDR3 is 13 residues long. Germline values: CDR1 GTSNPN, CDR2 SVGIG (reference sequence). CDR3 amino acids: CAWSRGGRGEAFF. Written as DNA, the CDR3 is TGTGCCTGGAGTAGGGGGGGGCGCGGTGAAGCTTTCTTT.

The chain uses TRBV29-1 and TRBJ1-2; 7 nucleotides align to TRBD1. The ends lost 5 bases at V and 6 bases at J; junction bases unmatched: 6. CDR1 SQVTM and CDR2 ANQGSEA come from the germline V gene. This CDR3 has 12 residues. CDR3 nucleotide sequence: TGCAGCGTTCTAACAGGGGTCGATGGCTACACCTTC. Translation gives CSVLTGVDGYTF.

The chain's CDR3 is CASSLGGQGYNEQFF. The CDR3 DNA sequence: TGCGCCAGCAGCTTGGGGGGACAGGGGTACAATGAGCAGTTCTTC. The rearrangement joins TRBV5-1 to TRBJ2-1; 10 nucleotides match TRBD1. Germline lookup yields CDR1 SGHRS and CDR2 YFSETQ. V was clipped by 0 bases and J by 4 bases; unmatched bases: 1. This CDR3 comprises 15 residues.

This clone has only a few counts. The same CDR3 is also encoded by other DNA sequences in this sample. J is TRBJ1-1 and V is TRBV12-3 or TRBV12-4, with 7 bases identical to TRBD1. Trimming at V came to 6 bases and at J to 1 base, leaving 2 bases not matched to a gene. The CDR3 consists of 13 residues. CDR3 region: CASRRTGNTEAFF. In DNA, the CDR3 is TGTGCCAGCAGACGGACAGGGAACACTGAAGCTTTCTTT.

The rearrangement links TRBV29-1 to TRBJ1-2, with 7 positions matching TRBD1. The length of the CDR3 is 14 residues. The V gene's germline CDR1 is SQVTM and CDR2 ANQGSEA. V gave up 6 bases and J gave up 3 bases; unmatched junction bases: 10. CDR3 nucleotides: TGCAGCGTCGAATACCGGGACAGCTACTATGGCTACACCTTC. Its translation: CSVEYRDSYYGYTF.

This clone was counted once. This chain joins TRBV5-4 and TRBJ2-5; 7 bases are shared with TRBD1. Per germline, CDR1 SGHNT and CDR2 YYREEE (reference sequence). After removal of 1 base from V and 5 bases from J, the junction contained 5 bases not matched to a gene. CDR3 length: 14 amino acids. CDR3 amino acids: CASSLKGGFETQYF. The CDR3 DNA follows: TGTGCCAGCAGCTTGAAAGGGGGCTTTGAGACCCAGTACTTC.

This clone came up a few times. The chain employs TRBV23-1 and TRBJ2-2; weak D call: TRBD2 (5 bases). TRBV23-1 is classed as an ORF, of uncertain function. V shed 2 bases and J shed 0 bases, with 16 bases lying between them. This CDR3 has 18 amino acids. This CDR3 is CASSQDSDDLANTGELFF. CDR3 sequence (DNA): TGCGCCAGCAGTCAAGATAGCGACGATCTCGCGAACACCGGGGAGCTGTTTTTT.

V and J are TRBV7-2 and TRBJ2-7; 8 bases match TRBD1. Germline CDR1 and CDR2: SGHTA and FQGNSA. J gave up 1 base and V 1 base, and 6 bases lay outside the gene matches. The CDR3 runs 16 residues. This CDR3 is CASSLGSGGGSYEQYF. The CDR3 region has the DNA TGTGCCAGCAGCTTAGGCTCAGGGGGCGGATCCTACGAGCAGTACTTC.

In this sample, this clone turned up a few times. The chain carries TRBV2 and TRBJ1-5; D unclear. V was trimmed by 2 bases and J by 4 bases, leaving 6 bases between them. The CDR3 totals 13 residues. Germline lookup yields CDR1 SNHLY and CDR2 FYNNEI. CDR3 DNA sequence: TGTGCCAGCAGTGAATTGGAGAATCAGCCCCAGCATTTT. This encodes CASSELENQPQHF.

The V gene is TRBV19, the J gene TRBJ1-2; 11 bases are shared with TRBD1. CDR1 and CDR2 (germline): LNHDA, SQIVND (reference sequence). The CDR3 covers 13 residues. Trimming cost V 4 bases and J 8 bases; bases outside gene matches: 3. The CDR3 is CASSTGQGVGYTF. The CDR3 region has the DNA TGTGCCAGTAGTACGGGACAGGGGGTAGGCTACACCTTC.

The V call is TRBV6-5, the J call TRBJ1-1, with 7 bases fitting TRBD1. The germline V gene has CDR1 MNHEY and CDR2 SVGAGI. The CDR3 is 13 residues long. J was trimmed by 4 bases and V by 5 bases; bases with no gene match: 4. CDR3 DNA sequence: TGTGCCAGCAGTACCCCAGGGGGCACTGAAGCTTTCTTT. It encodes CASSTPGGTEAFF.

The chain joins TRBV4-3 to TRBJ2-7, with TRBD1 identical over 8 bases. This CDR3 is 15 amino acids long. The germline V gene has CDR1 LGHNA and CDR2 YSLEER. The J segment lost 2 bases and the V segment lost 6 bases, leaving 9 bases of the junction unmatched. The CDR3 nucleotides read TGCGCCAGCAGTCACACCCTGGACAGGGCCTACGAGCAGTACGTC. It is translated as CASSHTLDRAYEQYV.

CDR3 nucleotide sequence: TGTGCCAGCAGCCCGGACAATGAGCAGTTCTTC. Its protein is CASSPDNEQFF. The chain combines TRBV7-8 with TRBJ2-1; D gene unclear. The CDR3 spans 11 residues. Trimming shortened V by 5 bases and J by 5 bases, and 4 bases separated the two germline ends. The germline V gene encodes CDR1 SGHVS and CDR2 FQNEAQ.